This paragraph reports one T cell receptor (beta chain). The record originates from a study of blood T cell repertoires in COVID-19. Turning to the study itself: The United States, Italy and Spain provided the acute and convalescent COVID-19 samples. T cells, B-cell-depleted T cells, or PBMCs supplied cDNA or gDNA.

CDR1 and CDR2 (germline): SGHAT, FQNNGV. The CDR3 sequence is 17 residues long. V was cut by 3 bases and J by 5 bases, with 22 bases left in between. Original analysis: Reference gene primer amplification in the assay estimated nucleated cell counts. Sequencing was performed with immunoSEQ multiplex PCR; in TCRdb, only in-frame clones are kept and a portion is missing. The V and J calls and clone size were taken over from that table, and D and trimming were inferred from the DNA. The sample contains roughly 290,000 clones, around 87% of which appear only once. The receptor comes from a woman aged 45-65 years who had recovered from COVID-19. The chain joins TRBV11-2 to TRBJ2-5; D may be TRBD2 (8 bases). The sample consisted of peripheral blood. The CDR3 reads CASSFRGGGTVPETQYF. In DNA form, the CDR3 reads TGTGCCAGCAGCTTTAGAGGCGGGGGGACAGTTCCGGAGACCCAGTACTTC.